This TCR beta chain was sequenced during a study of T cell changes during pregnancy in multiple sclerosis. V was clipped by 0 bases and J by 2 bases, with 9 bases between them. Germline V gene data show CDR1 as SGHKS and CDR2 as YYEKEE (reference sequence). The CDR3 covers 14 residues. The method was immunoSEQ multiplex PCR; TCRdb's version includes in-frame clones alone and lacks a portion of them. The data hold 68,000 or so clones, with about 89% observed a single time. The source is a female donor with multiple sclerosis, enrolled in a pregnancy study. The sample in question was peripheral blood, obtained in the second trimester of pregnancy. The J gene is TRBJ2-7, the V gene TRBV5-5; tentatively, D is TRBD2 (5 bases). CDR3 protein: CASSLGGPPYEQYF. CDR3 nucleotide sequence: TGTGCCAGCAGCTTGGGAGGGCCTCCCTACGAGCAGTACTTC.